This T cell receptor beta chain was sequenced during a study of T cell responses to AZD1222 COVID-19 vaccine. Study-wide results and caveats: An increase in Spike-specific TCR breadth and depth was observed after two AZD1222 doses. Repertoires in all cases were sampled only once the peak T cell response had passed. Unmutated variant regions are reportedly the target of nearly half of TCRs that are spike-specific. Females outnumbered males among donors, who were mostly white British; clonal diversity was possibly underestimated.

Method: immunoSEQ multiplex PCR; TCRdb's copy keeps in-frame clones and lacks some. The profile covers 150,000 to 200,000 clones, with over 70% appearing a single time and about 3% taken by the ten largest. Germline-derived CDR1 and CDR2 are SEHNR and FQNEAQ (reference sequence). This CDR3 is 17 amino acids long. The V gene end was trimmed by 5 bases and the J gene end by 7 bases; junction bases not matched to a gene: 8. Concerning this clone itself: Its antigen is undetermined.

The chain combines TRBV7-9 with TRBJ2-1; 16 bases map to TRBD2. The sequence was collected from an adult in good health. Specimen: peripheral blood, collected on day 0 of MenACWY control vaccination. The CDR3 region has the DNA TGTGCCAGCAGCACGGGACTAGCGGGAGGGCCGCGGAATGAGCAGTTCTTC. Residues: CASSTGLAGGPRNEQFF.